Below are 16 T cell receptor beta chains sequenced from a single sample in a study of T cell responses to AZD1222 COVID-19 vaccine. Here immunoSEQ multiplex PCR was the method, and the copy in TCRdb shows in-frame clones only, minus some. The data hold some 71,000 clones, with roughly nine tenths observed a single time. The specimen comprised peripheral blood, sampled 28 days after the second AZD1222 dose. The source is an adult who received the AZD1222 COVID-19 vaccine.

This sequence joins TRBV2 and TRBJ1-2, with 8 bases matching TRBD1. The CDR3 is 15 residues long. Germline V CDR1 and CDR2: SNHLY, FYNNEI. Trimming at V came to 1 base and at J to 8 bases, leaving 9 bases not matched to a gene. CDR3 loop: CASSEGASGGRGYTF. As DNA, the CDR3 is TGTGCCAGCAGTGAAGGGGCCTCAGGGGGCAGAGGCTACACCTTC.

A single count supports this clone. The V call is TRBV30, the J call TRBJ1-2, with D tentatively TRBD1 (5 bases). The V and J ends lost 4 bases and 2 bases respectively, with 14 bases between them. CDR1 and CDR2 (germline): GTSNPN, SVGIG (reference sequence). The CDR3 is 14 amino acids. The CDR3 spells CAWMGDGGNYGYTF. CDR3 coding DNA: TGTGCCTGGATGGGGGACGGGGGGAACTATGGCTACACCTTC.

V and J are TRBV18 and TRBJ1-2; D not certain. The CDR3 covers 14 residues. Germline CDR1 and CDR2: KGHSH and LQKENI. With 2 bases removed from V and 3 bases from J, the gap between germline ends came to 10 bases. For the CDR3, the DNA is TGTGCCAGCTCACCAAGAGCGGCAGACTATGGCTACACCTTC. It is translated as CASSPRAADYGYTF. Complete variable domain (other parts from reference TRBV18 and TRBJ1-2): NAGVMQNPRHLVRRRGQEARLRCSPMKGHSHVYWYRQLPEEGLKFMVYLQKENIIDESGMPKERFSAEFPKEGPSILRIQQVVRGDSAAYFCASSPRAADYGYTFGSGTRLTVV.

This chain links TRBV19 with TRBJ2-7; the match to TRBD2 covers 9 bases. This CDR3 has 16 residues. The ends lost 5 bases at V and 0 bases at J; junction bases unmatched: 8. Germline V gene lookup returns CDR1 LNHDA and CDR2 SQIVND (reference sequence). The CDR3 reads CASSVPSGESSYEQYF. CDR3 bases: TGTGCCAGTAGTGTTCCTAGCGGGGAAAGCTCCTACGAGCAGTACTTC.

This chain uses TRBV29-1 with TRBJ1-4; D call uncertain. The CDR3 has 11 amino acids. Looked up from germline, CDR1 is SQVTM and CDR2 is ANQGSEA. V was pared by 5 bases and J by 8 bases, with 9 bases between. The CDR3 bases are TGCAGCGTTCGGATGGGGGAAAAACTGTTTTTT. It encodes CSVRMGEKLFF.

V and J are TRBV4-2 and TRBJ1-5; D possibly corresponds to TRBD1 (5 bases). The CDR3 is 15 residues long. The V end lost 0 bases, the J end lost 6 bases, and 12 bases lay between the germline ends. CDR1 and CDR2 (germline): LGHNA, YNFKEQ. In DNA form, the CDR3 reads TGTGCCAGCAGCCAAGAAACAGGCCCCTTTCAGCCCCAGCATTTT. Protein: CASSQETGPFQPQHF.

The chain employs TRBV2 and TRBJ1-4; D ambiguous. The length of the CDR3 is 13 residues. Trimming took 10 bases from V and 0 from J, leaving 9 bases between them. Germline V gene sequence: CDR1 SNHLY, CDR2 FYNNEI. In DNA form, the CDR3 reads TGTGCCAACTCAAGAGCAACTAATGAAAAACTGTTTTTT. It encodes CANSRATNEKLFF.

This clone came up a few times. V usage is TRBV28 and J usage is TRBJ2-2, with TRBD1 identical over 7 bases. CDR3 length equals 14 residues. Germline V gene sequence: CDR1 MDHEN, CDR2 SYDVKM. V was clipped by 10 bases and J by 4 bases; unmatched bases: 9. CDR3 nucleotide sequence: TGTGCCAACCGGGACAGCCAGGGCACCGGGGAGCTGTTTTTT. Translating gives CANRDSQGTGELFF.

This sequence joins TRBV10-3 and TRBJ2-7, with 10 positions matching TRBD1. This CDR3 has 15 residues. Germline trimming cut 2 bases from V and 4 bases from J; bases unmatched to any gene: 5. Per the germline V gene, CDR1 is ENHRY and CDR2 is SYGVKD. CDR3 DNA: TGTGCCATCAGTGAGAGCCGGGACAGGGGATACGAGCAGTACTTC. Protein product: CAISESRDRGYEQYF.

This clone has only a few counts. V usage is TRBV6-4 and J usage is TRBJ2-2; TRBD2 matches 8 bases. CDR1 is MRHNA, CDR2 SNTAGT, per germline. J was trimmed by 4 bases and V by 2 bases; bases with no gene match: 0. The CDR3 extends over 14 amino acids. CDR3 DNA: TGTGCCAGCAGTGACGGGACTAGCACCGGGGAGCTGTTTTTT. Protein product: CASSDGTSTGELFF.

The chain employs TRBV7-3 and TRBJ2-7; the D is unclear. Trimming shortened V by 9 bases and J by 7 bases, and 31 bases separated the two germline ends. Germline V gives CDR1 SGHTA, CDR2 FQGTGA. The CDR3 runs to 17 residues. The CDR3 is CASTGVDPATGRCEQYF. The CDR3 DNA is TGTGCCAGTACGGGCGTTGACCCCGCAACTGGTCGCTGTGAGCAGTACTTC.

The gene calls are TRBV7-3 and TRBJ2-1, with a possible D match to TRBD2 (6 bases). CDR1 is SGHTA, CDR2 FQGTGA, per germline. CDR3 length: 17 residues. The ends were cut back, 1 base at V and 2 bases at J, with 15 bases in the middle. CDR3 region: CASSLISGSGTYNEQFF. Written as DNA, the CDR3 is TGTGCCAGCAGCTTAATTTCGGGTAGCGGAACCTACAATGAGCAGTTCTTC.

J is TRBJ2-5 and V is TRBV7-2; 11 bases are a match to TRBD2. Germline V gives CDR1 SGHTA, CDR2 FQGNSA. The CDR3 extends over 15 amino acids. The V gene end was trimmed by 2 bases and the J gene end by 5 bases; junction bases not matched to a gene: 4. CDR3 protein: CASSLRVAGGETQYF. The DNA for the CDR3 is TGTGCCAGCAGCTTAAGGGTAGCGGGAGGGGAGACCCAGTACTTC.

This chain joins TRBV27 and TRBJ2-1, with D possibly being TRBD1 (5 bases). Between the trimmed V and J ends, which lost 8 bases and 4 bases, there was a span of 12 bases. Germline V gene lookup returns CDR1 MNHEY and CDR2 SMNVEV (reference sequence). The CDR3 loop spans 13 amino acids. CDR3 in amino acids: CASFGRTYNEQFF. The CDR3 DNA reads TGTGCCAGCTTCGGACGGACATACAATGAGCAGTTCTTC.

The chain employs TRBV19 and TRBJ2-7; weak D call: TRBD1 (5 bases). The CDR3 totals 15 residues. Germline V lookup: CDR1 LNHDA, CDR2 SQIVND (reference sequence). The V end lost 4 bases, the J end lost 5 bases, and 18 bases lay between the germline ends. Written as DNA, the CDR3 is TGTGCCAGTAGTAGTTTTGGCAGGGTAGGAGACGAGCAGTACTTC. It is translated as CASSSFGRVGDEQYF.

V and J are TRBV18 and TRBJ2-7; the match to TRBD2 covers 11 bases. V dropped 2 bases and J dropped 6; count of bases not matched to a gene: 9. This CDR3 is built from 16 residues. Germline V lookup: CDR1 KGHSH, CDR2 LQKENI. DNA of the CDR3: TGTGCCAGCTCACCAAACACCGGGACTAGCGGCTCCGAGCAGTACTTC. It yields the protein CASSPNTGTSGSEQYF.